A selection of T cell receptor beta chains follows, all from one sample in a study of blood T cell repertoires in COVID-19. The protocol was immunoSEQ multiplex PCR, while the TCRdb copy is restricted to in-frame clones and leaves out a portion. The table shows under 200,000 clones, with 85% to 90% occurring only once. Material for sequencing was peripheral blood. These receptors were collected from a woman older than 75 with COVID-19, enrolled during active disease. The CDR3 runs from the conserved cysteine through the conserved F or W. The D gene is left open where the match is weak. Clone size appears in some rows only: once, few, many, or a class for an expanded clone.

TGTGCCAGCAGGGGCGACGGAACTCGAAACTCTGGAAACACCATATATTTT CASRGDGTRNSGNTIYF . TRBV6-4 . TRBJ1-3
TGTGCCAGCAGTCCGTTTACAGGGGATAATTCACCCCTCCACTTT CASSPFTGDNSPLHF . TRBV2 TRBD1 TRBJ1-6
TGTGCCAGTAGGGATCTACAGGGGAGCGGCTACACCTTC CASRDLQGSGYTF . TRBV19 TRBD1 TRBJ1-2
TGTGCCAGCAGCCAAGATTTGGCGAACACTGAAGCTTTCTTT CASSQDLANTEAFF . TRBV3-1/TRBV3-2 . TRBJ1-1
TGCAGCGTTAGGACTAGCGGGAGGTACGAGCAGTACTTC CSVRTSGRYEQYF . TRBV29-1 TRBD2 TRBJ2-7
TGTGCCAGCAGCTCCTCAGGGGTCTACGCTGGCTACACCTTC CASSSSGVYAGYTF . TRBV7-2 . TRBJ1-2
TGTGCCAGCTCACTAGATCGACCAGGGGTGAACACTGAAGCTTTCTTT CASSLDRPGVNTEAFF . TRBV18 . TRBJ1-1
TGTGCCAGCAGCTTCGGGGACTCTGGGGCCAACGTCCTGACTTTC CASSFGDSGANVLTF . TRBV11-1 . TRBJ2-6
TGCGCCAGCAGCTTAGCAGGGCCCAACATTCAGTACTTC CASSLAGPNIQYF . TRBV5-1 . TRBJ2-4
TGTGCCAGTAACCGGGACACCTACGAGCAGTACTTC CASNRDTYEQYF . TRBV28 . TRBJ2-7
TGTGCCAGCAGCGTGCAGGGCGCCTATGGCTACACCTTC CASSVQGAYGYTF once TRBV9 . TRBJ1-2
TGTGCCAGCAGTTTTAGCGGGAGGGCCACCGGGGAGCTGTTTTTT CASSFSGRATGELFF once TRBV28 TRBD2 TRBJ2-2
TGTGCCAGCATCATTGGGGGGGCGCGAACTTCACCCCTCCACTTT CASIIGGARTSPLHF . TRBV28 . TRBJ1-6
TGTGCCAGTAGCCGAGGACAGGGAGGCTACGAGCAGTACTTC CASSRGQGGYEQYF . TRBV19 TRBD1 TRBJ2-7
TGTGCCAGCAGTTTAGGAGGACCCAAAAACATTCAGTACTTC CASSLGGPKNIQYF . TRBV28 . TRBJ2-4
TGTGCCAGCACCTTGGACAGACTCAATCAGCCCCAGCATTTT CASTLDRLNQPQHF . TRBV6-6 . TRBJ1-5
TGTGCCAGCAGTTCCGACAGGGGCACCACTGAAGCTTTCTTT CASSSDRGTTEAFF . TRBV2 TRBD1 TRBJ1-1
TGTGCCAGCAGCCGGGGTTCGGGGAAAGATTCACCCCTCCACTTT CASSRGSGKDSPLHF . TRBV5-8 . TRBJ1-6
TGTGCCACCAGCAGAGGACGAGAGGCAAAAGAAAAACTGTTTTTT CATSRGREAKEKLFF . TRBV15 . TRBJ1-4
TGTGCCACTTCGTTAGCGGGCCCAACCAATGAGCAGTTCTTC CATSLAGPTNEQFF . TRBV24-1 TRBD2 TRBJ2-1
TGTGCCAGCAGGGAAGGGGAGGACTATGGCTACACCTTC CASREGEDYGYTF . TRBV6-4 . TRBJ1-2
TGCAGTGCTAGTTACCAAATAGACAATCAGCCCCAGCATTTT CSASYQIDNQPQHF once TRBV20-1 . TRBJ1-5
TGTGCCAGCAGTGGGGCGGCGGGAGGGCCCCGTGCCGGGGAGCTGTTTTTT CASSGAAGGPRAGELFF . TRBV2 TRBD2 TRBJ2-2
TGTGCCAGCAGCCCTCCGACAGGGGAGAACACTGAAGCTTTCTTT CASSPPTGENTEAFF . TRBV25-1 TRBD1 TRBJ1-1
TGTGCCACCAGCAAGGGGACAGGCGAGTACTCTGGAAACACCATATATTTT CATSKGTGEYSGNTIYF few TRBV15 TRBD1 TRBJ1-3
TGTGCCAGCAGTGCAATAGCAGGGGTCCAAGAGACCCAGTACTTC CASSAIAGVQETQYF . TRBV25-1 . TRBJ2-5
TGTGCCAGCAGCCCGACAGGGGGCATTCAGCCCCAGCATTTT CASSPTGGIQPQHF . TRBV11-2 TRBD1 TRBJ1-5
TGTGCCGCACGGGATGGGGCTGGAAACACCATATATTTT CAARDGAGNTIYF once TRBV7-9 . TRBJ1-3
TGTGCCAGCAGTTTATATCAGGACAGAGGCTATGGCTACACCTTC CASSLYQDRGYGYTF . TRBV28 . TRBJ1-2
TGTGCCAGCAGCCCACGACAGACTAACTATGGCTACACCTTC CASSPRQTNYGYTF . TRBV13 . TRBJ1-2
TGTGCCAGCAGCCAAGGGCCAAGGACTAGCGTCCCCGGGGAGCTGTTTTTT CASSQGPRTSVPGELFF many TRBV4-2 TRBD2 TRBJ2-2
TGCGCCAGCAGCCAAGCGAGGGCGGGACAGCAGTTCTTC CASSQARAGQQFF . TRBV4-3 . TRBJ2-1
TGTGCCAGCAGCTTAGAGGTTTTGTTTAGGGGTTTCAATGAGCAGTTCTTC CASSLEVLFRGFNEQFF . TRBV7-2 . TRBJ2-1
TGCGCCAGCAGCCAAGATGCCTGGGAGACAGGGGGCGTAAAACTGTTTTTT CASSQDAWETGGVKLFF . TRBV4-3 TRBD1 TRBJ1-4
TGTGCCAGCAGTCGGACTACTTCAAACACCGGGGAGCTGTTTTTT CASSRTTSNTGELFF . TRBV6-5 . TRBJ2-2
TGTGCCAGTCGGACTAGCGGGAGTCCTGGGGACAATGAGCAGTTCTTC CASRTSGSPGDNEQFF . TRBV6-6 TRBD2 TRBJ2-1
TGCGCCAGCAGCTTGGGCGGGGGAGGTGAAGCTTTCTTT CASSLGGGGEAFF . TRBV5-1 . TRBJ1-1
TGTGCCAGCAGCACGGGACTAGCGGGAGTTAAGAACACCGGGGAGCTGTTTTTT CASSTGLAGVKNTGELFF . TRBV7-2 TRBD2 TRBJ2-2
TGTGCCAGCAGTTACGGGCAGGGTAGGCAGCCCCAGCATTTT CASSYGQGRQPQHF . TRBV6-5 . TRBJ1-5
TGCGCCAGCAGCCAAGATGCGAGCGGGTCCGAGACCCAGTACTTC CASSQDASGSETQYF once TRBV4-3 . TRBJ2-5
TGTGCCAGTAGTTACGGGACAGTTGGAACCTACAATGAGCAGTTCTTC CASSYGTVGTYNEQFF . TRBV19 TRBD1 TRBJ2-1
TGTGCCAGCAGCTTGTTTCAGGGGGTTGGCTACACCTTC CASSLFQGVGYTF . TRBV5-6 TRBD1 TRBJ1-2
TGTGCCAGCAGCCAAGGAGTGAACACTGAAGCTTTCTTT CASSQGVNTEAFF . TRBV3-1/TRBV3-2 . TRBJ1-1
TGTGCCTGGAGTGTACGTGGTCGAGGGAACTCCTACGAGCAGTACTTC CAWSVRGRGNSYEQYF . TRBV30 . TRBJ2-7
TGTGCCAGCAGTTACGTGGGAGGGAATTCACCCCTCCACTTT CASSYVGGNSPLHF few TRBV6-2/TRBV6-3 . TRBJ1-6
TGTGCCAGTAGTATAGATCTATCAGGGCAGCAAGAGACCCAGTACTTC CASSIDLSGQQETQYF . TRBV19 . TRBJ2-5
TGTGCCACCAGCAGAGAAGACAGGGGCGCTGAAAAACTGTTTTTT CATSREDRGAEKLFF . TRBV15 TRBD1 TRBJ1-4
TGTGCCAGCAGCCGGGGGGCGGGAGCGGAGACCCAGTACTTC CASSRGAGAETQYF . TRBV5-6 . TRBJ2-5
TGCGCCAGCAGCTTGGATTTGACTACAGATACGCAGTATTTT CASSLDLTTDTQYF . TRBV5-1 . TRBJ2-3
TGCGCCAGCAGCCAAGTCGGTCTAGCGGGAGGCCCCGGGGAGCTGTTTTTT CASSQVGLAGGPGELFF . TRBV4-3 TRBD2 TRBJ2-2
TGTGCCAGCCGTCAGGGGGTTGCAGCGGGAAACACCATATATTTT CASRQGVAAGNTIYF once TRBV19 TRBD1 TRBJ1-3
TGTGCCAGCAGCCTCGGGACAGCCGAAAAACTGTTTTTT CASSLGTAEKLFF . TRBV14 TRBD1 TRBJ1-4
TGTGCCAGCAGCCTCGGACTAGCGGGAGGCGAGCAGTACTTC CASSLGLAGGEQYF . TRBV7-2 TRBD2 TRBJ2-7
TGTGCCAGCTCTCCGCCTAGCGGGATCTACGAGCAGTACTTC CASSPPSGIYEQYF . TRBV18 TRBD2 TRBJ2-7
TGCGCCAGCAGCCTCGGACAGGGACTCTTCTTC CASSLGQGLFF . TRBV5-1 TRBD1 TRBJ2-1
TGTGCCAGTAGTGACCAGGGACAGGCCTATGGCTACACCTTC CASSDQGQAYGYTF . TRBV19 TRBD1 TRBJ1-2
TGTGCCAGCAGGGAGACAGGTGGCGGTACTGAAGCTTTCTTT CASRETGGGTEAFF . TRBV6-4 . TRBJ1-1
TGTGCCAGCAGCTGGGCAGGGGTCTACAATGAGCAGTTCTTC CASSWAGVYNEQFF . TRBV7-2 . TRBJ2-1
TGTGCCAGCAGTCCTCAAAAGAGTCACTACAATGAGCAGTTCTTC CASSPQKSHYNEQFF . TRBV28 . TRBJ2-1
TGTGCCATCAGTGACGCAGATACGCAGTATTTT CAISDADTQYF . TRBV10-3 . TRBJ2-3